The sequence of this TCR beta chain was determined in a study of cytotoxic CD8 clonotypes in ibrutinib-treated CLL. Study-wide results and caveats: Treatment saw public clonotypes, which were uncommon, either contract or stay stable. Starting clonality was above that of age-matched healthy donors and tracked circulating CD8+ T-cell counts.

The data were produced by immunoSEQ multiplex PCR, yet TCRdb's version contains in-frame clones alone and is incomplete. The data hold roughly 70,000 clones, with 90% observed a single time. V shed 5 bases and J 7 bases; nucleotides not matched to a gene: 13. This CDR3 comprises 15 residues. The V gene's germline CDR1 is KGHSH and CDR2 LQKENI. As for this clone: As yet, its antigen is unknown.

This material consisted of PBMCs, taken after 12 months of ibrutinib treatment. The TCR originated in a human donor with chronic lymphocytic leukemia. The chain has TRBV18 and TRBJ2-7; 8 nucleotides agree with TRBD1. In DNA, the CDR3 is TGTGCCAGCTCATTCGCGAGACAGGGGTCGTCGGAGCAGTACTTC. Translation gives CASSFARQGSSEQYF.